This T cell receptor (beta chain) appears in the sequencing data of a study of blood T cells in healthy people across ages. The CDR3 has 12 amino acids. V lost 7 bases and J lost 3; bases outside the gene matches: 6. The germline CDR1 and CDR2 sequences are SQVTM and ANQGSEA. This clonotype was counted many times. Using a J-beta primer mix together with a sample-barcoded 5' primer, a second PCR was run for about 6 to 12 cycles. TCRdb reanalysed the 5' RACE reads using MiXCR and keeps one entry per CDR3 protein. The table has about 900,000 distinct CDR3 sequences, around 48% seen once; the top ten hold around an eighth. Total RNA, at least 6 micrograms per sample, was extracted from PBMCs.

The chain couples TRBV29-1 to TRBJ2-7, with 7 bases fitting TRBD1. The origin of this receptor is a man younger than 40 in good health. The material sequenced was blood. CDR3 loop: CSGATGYYEQYF. CDR3 coding DNA: TGCAGCGGAGCGACAGGGTACTACGAGCAGTACTTC.